Listed below are T cell receptor beta chains from one sample, sequenced in a study of CD8 T cells in ankylosing spondylitis. TCRdb processed the 5' RACE reads anew with MiXCR; each CDR3 protein has one entry. The data contain over 95,000 distinct CDR3 sequences, roughly 8.3% of them singletons. Sequenced material: blood, either unsorted or a sorted T cell fraction (not recorded which). These receptors all stem from a male donor with ankylosing spondylitis or in good health (not recorded which). Each CDR3 is given with its conserved first and last residue. A D gene is named only where the DNA matches it firmly. Where a row states a size, it is once, few, many or the class of an expanded clone; other rows omit it.

d_gene	abundance	v_gene	j_gene	CDR3nt	CDR3aa
TRBD2	many	TRBV29-1	TRBJ2-1	TGCAGCGCCGTCCGGGCACTAGCGGGAGCTGAGCAGTTCTTC	CSAVRALAGAEQFF
NA	many	TRBV18	TRBJ2-3	TGTGCCAGCTCCCTGGACAATACAGATACGCAGTATTTT	CASSLDNTDTQYF
NA	many	TRBV10-3	TRBJ2-1	TGTGCCATCAGTGAGTCGTCACCTAGCAATGAGCAGTTCTTC	CAISESSPSNEQFF
NA	many	TRBV20-1	TRBJ2-2	TGCAGTGCTAGAATCGGTAGTGGCGAGGGGGAGCTGTTTTTT	CSARIGSGEGELFF
NA	many	TRBV9	TRBJ2-2	TGTGCCAGCAGCGTGAGGGCGACGAACACCGGGGAGCTGTTTTTT	CASSVRATNTGELFF
NA	many	TRBV5-6	TRBJ2-7	TGTGCCAGCAGACACGACAGTCTCTCCTACGAGCAGTACTTC	CASRHDSLSYEQYF
NA	many	TRBV20-1	TRBJ2-5	TGCAGTGCTAGGAGTCTGGAGACCCAGTACTTC	CSARSLETQYF
NA	many	TRBV9	TRBJ2-1	TGTGCCAGCAGCGTAGTACCCCCAGGGGCCTTGTACAATGAGCAGTTCTTC	CASSVVPPGALYNEQFF
NA	NA	TRBV12-3/TRBV12-4	TRBJ1-2	TGTGCCAGCAGTTTACAAGTTGGCAACTATGGCTATACCTTC	CASSLQVGNYGYTF
TRBD1	NA	TRBV2	TRBJ1-4	TGTGCCAGCAGCCCACGGACAGGGGCCGAAAAACTGTTTTTT	CASSPRTGAEKLFF
NA	many	TRBV4-2	TRBJ2-3	TGTGCCAGCAGCCAGGGTAATTCAGGAAGATCCACAGATACGCAGTATTTT	CASSQGNSGRSTDTQYF
NA	NA	TRBV18	TRBJ2-2	TGTGCCAGCTCAGCCGTGGTGGGGAGCACCGGGGAGCTGTTTTTT	CASSAVVGSTGELFF
TRBD1	few	TRBV10-3	TRBJ1-5	TGTGCCATCCGGACAGGTAAGGATCAGCCCCAGCATTTT	CAIRTGKDQPQHF
TRBD1	many	TRBV5-1	TRBJ1-1	TGCGCCAGCAGCACGGACAGGGGCAACGTGGCTTTCTTT	CASSTDRGNVAFF
TRBD2	many	TRBV5-6	TRBJ2-7	TGTGCCAGCAGCTTCCTGGGGACTAGCGGCTACGAGCAGTACTTC	CASSFLGTSGYEQYF
TRBD2	NA	TRBV6-4	TRBJ2-1	TGTGCCAGCAGAGTTACATCCCTCGCGTACGGCGGGGGGCGGTACAATGAGCAGTTCTTC	CASRVTSLAYGGGRYNEQFF
NA	many	TRBV7-3	TRBJ1-6	TGTGCCAGCAGCTGGTCACCAAAATTACCCCTCCACTTT	CASSWSPKLPLHF
NA	many	TRBV29-1	TRBJ1-2	TGCAGCGTAGAAATTGACACCTATGGCTACACCTTC	CSVEIDTYGYTF
TRBD1	many	TRBV20-1	TRBJ2-1	TGCAGTGCCCCTATGTGGACAGGGGCGATCGATGAGCAGTTCTTC	CSAPMWTGAIDEQFF
NA	NA	TRBV3-1	TRBJ2-7	TGTGCCAGCAGCCCCCTGGAGAGGGCCTACGAGCAGTACTTC	CASSPLERAYEQYF
NA	many	TRBV4-3	TRBJ2-3	TGCGCCAGCAGCCAAGAACGGACCGCGAGGTATCGCCACTCAGATACGCAGTATTTT	CASSQERTARYRHSDTQYF
NA	many	TRBV6-2/TRBV6-3	TRBJ1-2	TGTGCCAGCAGTCGAACAGGGACTAACTATGGCTACACCTTC	CASSRTGTNYGYTF
NA	many	TRBV25-1	TRBJ2-1	TGTGCCAGCAGTGGAGAGTGGAATGAGCAGTTCTTC	CASSGEWNEQFF
TRBD2	many	TRBV4-2	TRBJ2-5	TGTGCCAGCAGCCAAGAGGGGACTAGCGGGGGGAAGAAGGAGACCCAGTACTTC	CASSQEGTSGGKKETQYF
NA	many	TRBV10-3	TRBJ2-1	TGTGCCATCAGTGAGTCTCGGGGGACGGATGAGCAGTTCTTC	CAISESRGTDEQFF
NA	many	TRBV12-3/TRBV12-4	TRBJ2-1	TGTGCCAGCAAACAAAGCGGTTATCTCTTAAGGAATGAGCAGTTCTTC	CASKQSGYLLRNEQFF
NA	many	TRBV6-2/TRBV6-3	TRBJ1-1	TGTGCCAGCAGATACGGGACACCTGAAGCTTTCTTT	CASRYGTPEAFF
NA	many	TRBV7-2	TRBJ2-3	TGTGCCAGCAGCCTCCTCAGTTTACCCGCAGATACGCAGTATTTT	CASSLLSLPADTQYF
NA	many	TRBV5-1	TRBJ2-7	TGCGCCAGCAGCTTGAGGGCGGACTCCTACGAGCAGTACTTC	CASSLRADSYEQYF
NA	many	TRBV6-2/TRBV6-3	TRBJ2-7	TGTGCCAGCAGTTACTATTCTCCAGGCCTCTACGAGCAGTACTTC	CASSYYSPGLYEQYF
TRBD2	few	TRBV5-1	TRBJ2-3	TGCGCCAGCAGCTTGGGGACTAGCGGGAGCACCGCAGATACGCAGTATTTT	CASSLGTSGSTADTQYF
NA	few	TRBV29-1	TRBJ1-1	TGCAGCGTTGTGGTGGGAGAGTTGAACACTGAAGCTTTCTTT	CSVVVGELNTEAFF
TRBD1	few	TRBV29-1	TRBJ1-2	TGCAGCGTTGTTATCGACAGGGGACTTCCCTCTTCTGGCTACACCTTC	CSVVIDRGLPSSGYTF
TRBD1	many	TRBV13	TRBJ1-6	TGTGCCAGCAGCACCATTACAGGGGGTGATTCACCCCTCCACTTT	CASSTITGGDSPLHF
NA	few	TRBV4-3	TRBJ2-1	TGCGCCAGCAGCCGCCTCAGGGCCATTTCCTACAATGAGCAGTTCTTC	CASSRLRAISYNEQFF
NA	many	TRBV7-2	TRBJ2-5	TGTGCCAGCAGCTCCCACGACAGACACCCTCCGGTCGAGACCCAGTACTTC	CASSSHDRHPPVETQYF
NA	many	TRBV11-2	TRBJ2-7	TGTGCCAGCAGCTCTTTGGAGGGGGGCGAGCAGTACTTC	CASSSLEGGEQYF
TRBD2	NA	TRBV7-8	TRBJ2-1	TGTGCCAGCAGCTTAGCGGCGGGGGGGGCCTACAATGAGCAGTTCTTC	CASSLAAGGAYNEQFF
NA	many	TRBV30	TRBJ2-5	TGTGCCTGGAGTGCGGTAAAACAAGAGACCCAGTACTTC	CAWSAVKQETQYF
TRBD2	NA	TRBV2	TRBJ2-1	TGTGCCAGCAGGAGACTAGCGGGGGGGCCCTACAATGAGCAGTTCTTC	CASRRLAGGPYNEQFF
NA	NA	TRBV7-2	TRBJ2-7	TGTGCCAGCAGCGCGATGGTGCTAGCGCTCAAGCAGTACTTC	CASSAMVLALKQYF
NA	NA	TRBV7-2	TRBJ2-1	TGTGCCAGCAGCACGGCGGTTGAGCAGTTCTTC	CASSTAVEQFF
TRBD2	NA	TRBV19	TRBJ2-7	TGTGCCAGCCAGGACCCCACTAGCGCTACCTACGAGCAGTACTTC	CASQDPTSATYEQYF
NA	few	TRBV12-3/TRBV12-4	TRBJ2-2	TGTGCCAGCAGGTTCCGCCGGGCCGGAACCGGGGAGCTGTTTTTT	CASRFRRAGTGELFF
NA	many	TRBV3-1	TRBJ1-1	TGTGCCAGCAGCCAATCTGAAGTGCTGAACACTGAAGCTTTCTTT	CASSQSEVLNTEAFF
TRBD1	many	TRBV29-1	TRBJ2-5	TGCAGCGTTGCCAGGACAGGAAACCAAGAGACCCAGTACTTC	CSVARTGNQETQYF
NA	once	TRBV27	TRBJ2-7	TGTGCCAGCAGCCTAACTCGAAGCTGGGACGAGCAGTACTTC	CASSLTRSWDEQYF
TRBD2	few	TRBV9	TRBJ2-5	TGTGCCAGCAGCGTAGGGGGGGGAGCTCGAGAGACCCAGTACTTC	CASSVGGGARETQYF
NA	few	TRBV7-2	TRBJ1-2	TGTGCCAGCAGCTTTTTGTCGTACTATGGCTACACCTTC	CASSFLSYYGYTF
NA	many	TRBV29-1	TRBJ2-5	TGCAGCTCTGTCGGGGGTAGTGGAGAGACCCAGTACTTC	CSSVGGSGETQYF
NA	many	TRBV7-3	TRBJ2-1	TGTGCCAGCAGCCCAATCGAGGCCGTAGGGTACAATGAGCAGTTCTTC	CASSPIEAVGYNEQFF
NA	many	TRBV20-1	TRBJ2-1	TGCAGTGCTAGAGTCGCGATAAGCTCCTACAATGAGCAGTTCTTC	CSARVAISSYNEQFF